This T cell receptor beta chain was sequenced during a study of identical twins. Findings and limits, study-wide: Instead of following the same donors, the conclusions were based on cross-sectional statistical analysis.

A universal primer site was incorporated via template switching, and the cDNA contained unique molecular identifiers. TCRdb fed the 5' RACE reads into MiXCR, producing one record per CDR3 protein. Here the sample spans approximately 500,000 distinct CDR3 sequences, about 24% being singletons. Trimming removed 3 bases from V and 5 bases from J; junction bases left unmatched: 7. Per the germline V gene, CDR1 is DFQATT and CDR2 is SNEGSKA (reference sequence). CDR3 length: 14 amino acids. This clonotype was found once. Its antigen is currently unknown. The same sample was also used in a study of T cells expressing NK-cell markers. In that study: Just one sequenced donor of eight was HCMV-seronegative, while seven were seropositive. The CD3+CD56-NKG2C+ fraction of a few donors was also led by these clonotypes.

This TCR derives from a woman aged 18 to 35 in good health. The J gene is TRBJ2-7, the V gene TRBV20-1; 10 nucleotides line up with TRBD2. Sequences were obtained from CD4+ T cells sorted from blood. DNA of the CDR3: TGCAGTGCTAGTCCACTAGCGGGGAACCACGAGCAGTACTTC. Its translation is CSASPLAGNHEQYF.